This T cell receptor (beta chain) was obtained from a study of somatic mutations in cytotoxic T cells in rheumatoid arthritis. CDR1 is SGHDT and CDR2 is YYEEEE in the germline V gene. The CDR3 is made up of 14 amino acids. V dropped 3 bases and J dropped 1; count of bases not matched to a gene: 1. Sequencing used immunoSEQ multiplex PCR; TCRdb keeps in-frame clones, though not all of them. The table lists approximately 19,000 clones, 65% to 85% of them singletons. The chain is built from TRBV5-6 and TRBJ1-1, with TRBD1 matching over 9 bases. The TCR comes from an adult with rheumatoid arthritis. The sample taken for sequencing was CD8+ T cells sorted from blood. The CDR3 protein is CASSWDRENTEAFF. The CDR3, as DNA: TGTGCCAGCAGCTGGGACAGGGAGAACACTGAAGCTTTCTTT.